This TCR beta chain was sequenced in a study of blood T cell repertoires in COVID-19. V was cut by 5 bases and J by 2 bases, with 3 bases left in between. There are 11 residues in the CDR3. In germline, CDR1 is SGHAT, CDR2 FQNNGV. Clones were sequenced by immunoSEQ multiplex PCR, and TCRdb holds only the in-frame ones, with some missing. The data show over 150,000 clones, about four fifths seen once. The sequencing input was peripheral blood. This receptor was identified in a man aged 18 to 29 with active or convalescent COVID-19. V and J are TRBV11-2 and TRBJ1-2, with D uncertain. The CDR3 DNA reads TGTGCCAGCAGCCCGAACTATGGCTACACCTTC. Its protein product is CASSPNYGYTF.